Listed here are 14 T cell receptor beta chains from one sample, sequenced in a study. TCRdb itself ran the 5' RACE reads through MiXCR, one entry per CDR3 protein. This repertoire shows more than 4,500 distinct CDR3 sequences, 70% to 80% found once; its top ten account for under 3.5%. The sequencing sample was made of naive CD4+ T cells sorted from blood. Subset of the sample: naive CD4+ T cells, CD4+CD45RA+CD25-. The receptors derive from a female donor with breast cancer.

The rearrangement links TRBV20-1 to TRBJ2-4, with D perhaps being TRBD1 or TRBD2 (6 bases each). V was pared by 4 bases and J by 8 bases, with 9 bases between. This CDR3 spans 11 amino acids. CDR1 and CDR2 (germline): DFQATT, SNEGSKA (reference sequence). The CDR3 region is CSANREDIQYF. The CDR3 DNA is TGCAGTGCTAACAGGGAGGACATTCAGTACTTC.

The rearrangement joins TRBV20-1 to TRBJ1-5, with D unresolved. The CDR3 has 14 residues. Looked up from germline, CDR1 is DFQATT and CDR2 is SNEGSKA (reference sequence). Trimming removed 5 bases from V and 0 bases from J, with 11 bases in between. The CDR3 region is CSASEHYSNQPQHF. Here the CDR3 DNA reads TGCAGTGCTTCGGAACATTATAGCAATCAGCCCCAGCATTTT.

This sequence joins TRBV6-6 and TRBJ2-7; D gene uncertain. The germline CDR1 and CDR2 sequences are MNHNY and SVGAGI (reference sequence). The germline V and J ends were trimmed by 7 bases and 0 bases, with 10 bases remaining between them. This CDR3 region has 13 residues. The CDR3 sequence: CASKPGDSYEQYF. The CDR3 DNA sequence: TGTGCCAGCAAACCGGGTGACTCCTACGAGCAGTACTTC.

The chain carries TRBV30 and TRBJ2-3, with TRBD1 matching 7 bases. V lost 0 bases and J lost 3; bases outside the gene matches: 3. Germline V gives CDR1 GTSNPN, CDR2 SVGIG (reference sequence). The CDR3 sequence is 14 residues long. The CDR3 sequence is CAWSVDRVTDTQYF. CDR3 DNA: TGTGCCTGGAGTGTCGACAGGGTAACAGATACGCAGTATTTT. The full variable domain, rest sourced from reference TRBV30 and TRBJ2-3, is SQTIHQWPATLVQPVGSPLSLECTVEGTSNPNLYWYRQAAGRGLQLLFYSVGIGQISSEVPQNLSASRPQDRQFILSSKKLLLSDSGFYLCAWSVDRVTDTQYFGPGTRLTVL.

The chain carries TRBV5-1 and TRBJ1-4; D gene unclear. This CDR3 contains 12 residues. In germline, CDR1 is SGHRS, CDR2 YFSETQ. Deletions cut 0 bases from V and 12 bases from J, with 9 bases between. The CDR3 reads CASSLDGKQLFF. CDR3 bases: TGCGCCAGCAGCTTGGACGGGAAGCAACTGTTTTTT.

The CDR3 coding sequence is TGCAGCGCCGGGACGCATGGGAATGAGCAGTTCTTC. Translating gives CSAGTHGNEQFF. This chain links TRBV29-1 with TRBJ2-1; D may match TRBD1 or TRBD2 (5 bases each). The CDR3 consists of 12 residues. CDR1 SQVTM and CDR2 ANQGSEA come from the germline V gene. The V gene lost 7 bases and the J gene lost 7 bases, with 14 bases spanning the gap.

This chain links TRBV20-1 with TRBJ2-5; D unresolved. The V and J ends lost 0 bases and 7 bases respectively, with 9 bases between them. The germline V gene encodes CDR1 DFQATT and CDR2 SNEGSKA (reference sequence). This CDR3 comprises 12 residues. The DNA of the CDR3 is TGCAGTGCTAGAGATGGACGCGGGACCCAGTACTTC. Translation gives CSARDGRGTQYF.

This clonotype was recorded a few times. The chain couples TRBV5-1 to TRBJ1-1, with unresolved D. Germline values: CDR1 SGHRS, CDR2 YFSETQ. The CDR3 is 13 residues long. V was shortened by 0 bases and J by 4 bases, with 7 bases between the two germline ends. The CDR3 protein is CASSLDAGTEAFF. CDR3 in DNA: TGCGCCAGCAGCTTGGATGCGGGCACTGAAGCTTTCTTT.

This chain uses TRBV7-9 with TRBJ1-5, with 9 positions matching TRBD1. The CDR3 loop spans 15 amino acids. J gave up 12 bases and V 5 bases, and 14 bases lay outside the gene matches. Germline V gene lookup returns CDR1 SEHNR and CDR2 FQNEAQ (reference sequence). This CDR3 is CASSPGTGTWQCQHF. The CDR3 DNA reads TGTGCCAGCAGCCCAGGGACAGGGACATGGCAGTGCCAGCATTTT.

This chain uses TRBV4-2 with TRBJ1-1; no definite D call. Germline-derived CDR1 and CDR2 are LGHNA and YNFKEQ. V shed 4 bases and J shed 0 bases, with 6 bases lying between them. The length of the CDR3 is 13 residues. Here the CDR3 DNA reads TGTGCCAGCAGCCTAGTTATGAACACTGAAGCTTTCTTT. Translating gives CASSLVMNTEAFF.

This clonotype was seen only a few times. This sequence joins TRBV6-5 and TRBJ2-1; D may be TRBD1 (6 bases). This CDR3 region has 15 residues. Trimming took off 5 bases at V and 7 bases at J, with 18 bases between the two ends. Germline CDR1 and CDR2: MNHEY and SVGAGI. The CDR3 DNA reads TGTGCCAGCAGTAGGGATCAACAGGGTGGGAATGAGCAGTTCTTC. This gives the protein CASSRDQQGGNEQFF.

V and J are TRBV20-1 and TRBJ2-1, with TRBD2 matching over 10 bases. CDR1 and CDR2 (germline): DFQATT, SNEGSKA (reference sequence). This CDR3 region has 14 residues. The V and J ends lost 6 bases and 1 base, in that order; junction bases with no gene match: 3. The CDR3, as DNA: TGCAGTGCCACGACTAGCGGGTCCTACAATGAGCAGTTCTTC. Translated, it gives CSATTSGSYNEQFF.

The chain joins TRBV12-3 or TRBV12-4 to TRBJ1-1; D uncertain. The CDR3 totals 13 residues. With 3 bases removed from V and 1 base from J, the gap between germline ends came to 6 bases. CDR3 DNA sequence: TGTGCCAGCAGTTTGGCACAGAACACTGAAGCTTTCTTT. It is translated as CASSLAQNTEAFF.

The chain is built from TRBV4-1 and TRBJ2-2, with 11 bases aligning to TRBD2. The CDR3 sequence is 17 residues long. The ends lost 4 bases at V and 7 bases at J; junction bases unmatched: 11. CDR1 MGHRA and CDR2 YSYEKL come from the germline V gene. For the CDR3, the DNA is TGCGCCAGCAGCCCGACGATAGCGGGGGGGCTTGGCGGGGAGCTGTTTTTT. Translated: CASSPTIAGGLGGELFF.